Described below is a single T cell receptor (beta chain) sequence and its context. The data stem from a study of control samples from healthy donors and cancer patients. Assay: immunoSEQ multiplex PCR; the TCRdb copy retains only in-frame clones and omits some. The top ten hold around 2.8% of the sample, which has 70,000 or so clones, about 80% seen once. Trimming removed 3 bases at V and 4 bases at J, with 9 bases between. The CDR3 runs to 13 residues. Per the germline V gene, CDR1 is KGHSH and CDR2 is LQKENI. This sequence originates from a woman aged 50 to 60 with lung cancer. J is TRBJ1-2 and V is TRBV18, with D perhaps matching TRBD1 (6 bases). Material: PBMCs. The chain's CDR3 is CASSPDRRYGYTF. The DNA for the CDR3 is TGTGCCAGCTCACCTGACAGGCGCTATGGCTACACCTTC.